This T cell receptor beta chain is drawn from a study of response to subunit inactivated influenza vaccine. Trimming took 2 bases from V and 7 from J; bases not matched to a gene: 3. Germline CDR1 and CDR2: MNHEY and SVGEGT. The CDR3 length is 14 residues. Using its own MiXCR run on the RT-PCR reads, TCRdb lists one record per CDR3 protein. The sample records about 530,000 distinct CDR3 sequences, approximately 10% being singletons. Of note for this clonotype: Its antigen is unknown.

General study points: Every seasonal influenza vaccination brings in few new T cells, the authors suggested.

Source: PBMCs from blood, taken on the day of vaccination. The V call is TRBV6-2 or TRBV6-3, the J call TRBJ2-1; the match to TRBD1 covers 9 bases. The source of this sequence is a man between 50 and 59 years old who received an inactivated influenza vaccine. Written as DNA, the CDR3 is TGTGCCAGCAGTTACGGGACAGGGAAGAATGAGCAGTTCTTC. Its protein product is CASSYGTGKNEQFF.